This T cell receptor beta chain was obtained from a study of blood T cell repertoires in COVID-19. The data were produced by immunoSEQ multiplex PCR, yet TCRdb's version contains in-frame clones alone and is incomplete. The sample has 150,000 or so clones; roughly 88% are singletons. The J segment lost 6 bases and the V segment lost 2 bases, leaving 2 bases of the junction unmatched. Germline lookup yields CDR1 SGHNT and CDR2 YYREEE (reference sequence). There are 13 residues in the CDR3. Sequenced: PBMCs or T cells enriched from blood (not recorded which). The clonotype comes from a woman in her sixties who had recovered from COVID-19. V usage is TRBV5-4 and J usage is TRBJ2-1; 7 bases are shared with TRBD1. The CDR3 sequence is CASSFPGGNEQFF. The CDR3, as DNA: TGTGCCAGCAGCTTCCCAGGGGGCAATGAGCAGTTCTTC.